This T cell receptor beta chain emerged from a study of response to subunit inactivated influenza vaccine. The study, taken as a whole, reports: It was the authors' suggestion that each seasonal influenza vaccination recruits few new T cells.

This clonotype has a count of ten or more. Its specificity is unknown. TCRdb independently ran MiXCR on the RT-PCR reads; one entry per CDR3 protein. The table includes about 700,000 distinct CDR3 sequences, 15% to 17% detected once. Sequencing used PBMCs from blood, obtained 12 days after vaccination. The sequence was obtained from a man aged 50 or older who received an inactivated influenza vaccine.

This CDR3 reads CASSRSETGGSRHGYTF. The CDR3, as DNA: TGTGCCAGCAGCCGTAGCGAAACAGGGGGATCTCGCCATGGCTACACCTTC. The chain is built from TRBV12-3 or TRBV12-4 and TRBJ1-2; the match to TRBD1 covers 8 bases. This CDR3 contains 17 residues. Losses at the gene ends were 6 bases for V and 6 bases for J; bases not matched to a gene: 18.